This T cell receptor beta chain emerged from a study of Graves' ophthalmopathy and Graves' hyperthyroidism. At the level of the study: Stable hyperthyroidism denotes an absence of ophthalmopathy throughout 18 months of follow-up.

Amplified TCR beta CDR3 regions were obtained using RNA transcripts as template. The first-round RT-PCR employed HTBI primers together with the Qiagen OneStep RT-PCR kit. A multiplex PCR was then performed as the second round. TCRdb used MiXCR to reprocess the multiplex PCR reads, holding one entry per CDR3 protein. The sample has some 1.1 million distinct CDR3 sequences; 36% are singletons. Findings and limits, study-wide: Sensitivity of 87.88% and specificity of less than 82% were achieved when a 13-signature model separated ophthalmopathy from stable hyperthyroidism.

A word on this clonotype: No antigen is known for it.

This receptor was identified in an adult man with Graves' hyperthyroidism. The material sequenced was peripheral blood or thyroid tissue (not recorded which).

CDR3 amino acids: CASSSTHRRLADNEQYF. The DNA of the CDR3 is TGCGCCAGCAGCTCGACCCACCGCAGACTAGCGGACAATGAGCAGTACTTC. This rearrangement joins TRBV5-1 to TRBJ2-7; 9 bases align to TRBD2. CDR3 length equals 17 residues. Trimming took 3 bases from V and 7 from J; bases not matched to a gene: 17. Per germline, CDR1 SGHRS and CDR2 YFSETQ. The full variable domain, rest sourced from reference TRBV5-1 and TRBJ2-7, is KAGVTQTPRYLIKTRGQQVTLSCSPISGHRSVSWYQQTPGQGLQFLFEYFSETQRNKGNFPGRFSGRQFSNSRSEMNVSTLELGDSALYLCASSSTHRRLADNEQYFGPGTRLTVT.